A single sample gave rise to the 9 T cell receptor beta chains below, sequenced in a study of blood T cell repertoires in COVID-19. The protocol was immunoSEQ multiplex PCR, while the TCRdb copy is restricted to in-frame clones and leaves out a portion. The table has 250,000 to 350,000 clones, 90% seen once. What was sequenced was peripheral blood. These receptors were taken from a woman aged 25 to 39 with COVID-19, enrolled during active disease.

The V gene is TRBV19, the J gene TRBJ1-1, with 10 bases aligning to TRBD1. The CDR3 length is 18 residues. The J segment lost 0 bases and the V segment lost 2 bases, leaving 9 bases of the junction unmatched. Germline assignment: CDR1 LNHDA and CDR2 SQIVND (reference sequence). In DNA, the CDR3 is TGTGCCAGTAGTATATTTCCCCGGGACAGGGGCATGAACACTGAAGCTTTCTTT. Amino acids: CASSIFPRDRGMNTEAFF.

As DNA, the CDR3 is TGTGCCAGCAGTTACGCCGGGACAGGTGAAGCTTTCTTT. It specifies CASSYAGTGEAFF. This chain links TRBV6-5 with TRBJ1-1; 8 nucleotides match TRBD1. Germline lookup yields CDR1 MNHEY and CDR2 SVGAGI. The CDR3 extends over 13 amino acids. Unmatched junction bases numbered 3, after V lost 2 bases and J lost 7 bases.

The rearrangement uses TRBV7-9 and TRBJ2-7; possibly TRBD1 for D (7 bases). The CDR3 extends over 16 amino acids. Germline V lookup: CDR1 SEHNR, CDR2 FQNEAQ (reference sequence). The V end lost 1 base, the J end lost 3 bases, and 16 bases lay between the germline ends. This CDR3 is CASSLGTRQGGYEQYF. Here the CDR3 DNA reads TGTGCCAGCAGCTTAGGGACGAGGCAGGGGGGCTACGAGCAGTACTTC.

This chain connects TRBV6-6 to TRBJ1-5; the D gene is possibly TRBD1 (5 bases). Germline V gene data show CDR1 as MNHNY and CDR2 as SVGAGI (reference sequence). Trimming stripped 7 bases from V and 2 bases from J, with 15 bases between. The CDR3 length is 15 residues. This chain's CDR3 is CASKKEGRGNQPQHF. The CDR3 bases are TGTGCCAGCAAAAAGGAGGGACGGGGCAATCAGCCCCAGCATTTT.

This sequence joins TRBV25-1 and TRBJ2-3, with D possibly TRBD1 on 5 matching bases. With 1 base removed from V and 2 bases from J, the gap between germline ends came to 10 bases. The CDR3 consists of 15 residues. Per the germline V gene, CDR1 is MGHDK and CDR2 is SYGVNS. CDR3: CASSEWGSHTDTQYF. As DNA, the CDR3 is TGTGCCAGCAGTGAATGGGGCAGTCACACAGATACGCAGTATTTT. The full variable domain, with the rest looked up from reference TRBV25-1 and TRBJ2-3, is EADIYQTPRYLVIGTGKKITLECSQTMGHDKMYWYQQDPGMELHLIHYSYGVNSTEKGDLSSESTVSRIRTEHFPLTLESARPSHTSQYLCASSEWGSHTDTQYFGPGTRLTVL.

This chain links TRBV2 with TRBJ1-1, with 10 bases aligning to TRBD1. The J segment lost 4 bases and the V segment lost 11 bases, leaving 7 bases of the junction unmatched. Germline values: CDR1 SNHLY, CDR2 FYNNEI. This CDR3 has 13 amino acids. The CDR3 sequence is CASTRDRGTEAFF. In nucleotides, the CDR3 is TGTGCCTCGACACGGGACAGGGGCACTGAAGCTTTCTTT. The full variable domain, its missing parts supplied by reference TRBV2 and TRBJ1-1, is EPEVTQTPSHQVTQMGQEVILRCVPISNHLYFYWYRQILGQKVEFLVSFYNNEISEKSEIFDDQFSVERPDGSNFTLKIRSTKLEDSAMYFCASTRDRGTEAFFGQGTRLTVV.

This CDR3 is CASSFSGSTDTQYF. As DNA, the CDR3 is TGTGCCAGCAGCTTCTCTGGCAGCACAGATACGCAGTATTTT. The chain employs TRBV5-5 and TRBJ2-3; D ambiguous. The CDR3 has 14 amino acids. The V gene lost 2 bases and the J gene lost 0 bases, with 7 bases spanning the gap. Germline CDR1 is SGHKS and CDR2 is YYEKEE (reference sequence). Complete variable domain (other parts from reference TRBV5-5 and TRBJ2-3): DAGVTQSPTHLIKTRGQQVTLRCSPISGHKSVSWYQQVLGQGPQFIFQYYEKEERGRGNFPDRFSARQFPNYSSELNVNALLLGDSALYLCASSFSGSTDTQYFGPGTRLTVL.

The J gene is TRBJ2-1, the V gene TRBV27, with 13 bases aligning to TRBD2. Germline trimming cut 11 bases from V and 5 bases from J; bases unmatched to any gene: 12. Germline loops: CDR1 MNHEY, CDR2 SMNVEV (reference sequence). This CDR3 has 16 amino acids. Here the CDR3 DNA reads TGTGCCCCCCTGGCCCGTGGACTAGCGGGAGACAATGAGCAGTTCTTC. As protein: CAPLARGLAGDNEQFF.

Comment on this clone: Other DNA variants within this sample encode the same CDR3. The chain uses TRBV19 and TRBJ2-1, with D perhaps matching TRBD1 (5 bases). Germline-derived CDR1 and CDR2 are LNHDA and SQIVND (reference sequence). The CDR3 length is 14 residues. V shed 3 bases and J shed 2 bases, with 8 bases lying between them. This chain's CDR3 is CASSMSGTYNEQFF. Here the CDR3 DNA reads TGTGCCAGTAGTATGTCAGGGACCTACAATGAGCAGTTCTTC.